The 28 T cell receptor beta chains presented below share a single source sample, sequenced in a study of blood T cell repertoires in COVID-19. Sequencing was performed with immunoSEQ multiplex PCR; in TCRdb, only in-frame clones are kept and a portion is missing. The sample has some 35,000 clones, approximately 90% seen once. The source material was peripheral blood. The receptors were gathered from a man between 70 and 80 years old with acute or convalescent COVID-19.

V is TRBV29-1 and J is TRBJ2-2; 10 positions agree with TRBD2. This CDR3 region has 13 residues. Germline V gives CDR1 SQVTM, CDR2 ANQGSEA. V lost 7 bases, J lost 6 bases, and 5 bases stayed unmatched. CDR3 protein: CSGWTSGAGELFF. The CDR3 DNA sequence: TGCAGCGGTTGGACTAGCGGAGCCGGGGAGCTGTTTTTT.

V and J are TRBV5-1 and TRBJ1-6; D uncertain. The CDR3 has 13 amino acids. V was clipped by 2 bases and J by 8 bases, with 8 bases between them. Germline V gene sequence: CDR1 SGHRS, CDR2 YFSETQ. CDR3 protein: CASSLAGDSPLHF. CDR3 coding DNA: TGCGCCAGCAGCTTAGCTGGTGATTCACCCCTCCACTTT.

This chain joins TRBV10-3 and TRBJ2-2; 8 nucleotides align to TRBD1. This CDR3 contains 15 residues. Germline CDR1 and CDR2: ENHRY and SYGVKD. Germline trimming cut 3 bases from V and 3 bases from J; bases unmatched to any gene: 3. CDR3 residues: CAISDGTGHTGELFF. In nucleotides, the CDR3 is TGTGCCATCAGTGACGGGACAGGACACACCGGGGAGCTGTTTTTT.

The rearrangement joins TRBV27 to TRBJ2-5, with a weak D call TRBD2 (6 bases). The V end was cut by 1 base, the J end by 7 bases, with 22 bases between. The germline gives CDR1 MNHEY, CDR2 SMNVEV (reference sequence). The CDR3 has 17 amino acids. The CDR3 sequence is CASSLFPGLAPGSTQYF. The CDR3 DNA sequence: TGTGCCAGCAGTTTATTTCCAGGGCTAGCGCCGGGTTCGACCCAGTACTTC.

J is TRBJ2-2 and V is TRBV25-1; 13 nucleotides agree with TRBD2. Per the germline V gene, CDR1 is MGHDK and CDR2 is SYGVNS. This CDR3 region has 16 residues. J was trimmed by 4 bases and V by 3 bases; bases with no gene match: 2. CDR3 loop: CASSDTSGRATGELFF. The DNA for the CDR3 is TGTGCCAGCAGTGACACTAGCGGGAGGGCCACCGGGGAGCTGTTTTTT.

The V gene is TRBV19, the J gene TRBJ1-1; perhaps TRBD1 as D (6 bases). Per germline, CDR1 LNHDA and CDR2 SQIVND (reference sequence). The CDR3 has 11 residues. Trimming cost V 4 bases and J 7 bases, with 7 bases left between them. The CDR3 here is CASSTGVEAFF. The CDR3 bases are TGTGCCAGTAGTACAGGGGTTGAAGCTTTCTTT.

The chain recombines TRBV5-1 with TRBJ2-6; D possibly corresponds to TRBD1 (6 bases). CDR1 is SGHRS and CDR2 is YFSETQ in the germline V gene. Trimming cost V 5 bases and J 3 bases, with 15 bases left between them. The CDR3 spans 16 residues. The DNA of the CDR3 is TGCGCCAGCAGTAACAGGGAACTTGGTGGGGCCAACGTCCTGACTTTC. Its protein is CASSNRELGGANVLTF.

This clone has only a few counts. The V and J genes are TRBV5-8 and TRBJ2-1, with TRBD2 matching over 12 bases. This CDR3 spans 19 amino acids. V was clipped by 2 bases and J by 2 bases; unmatched bases: 11. The germline V gene has CDR1 SGHTS and CDR2 YDEGEE. CDR3 in amino acids: CASSFLIPASGRAYNEQFF. The CDR3 nucleotides read TGTGCCAGCAGCTTTTTAATCCCGGCTAGCGGGAGGGCCTACAATGAGCAGTTCTTC.

Only one count was recorded for this clone. The CDR3 DNA follows: TGTGCCAGCAGCTACAGGGGCGTTGATTCACCCCTCCACTTT. Encoded protein: CASSYRGVDSPLHF. The rearrangement joins TRBV7-3 to TRBJ1-6; 7 bases are a match to TRBD1. Germline-derived CDR1 and CDR2 are SGHTA and FQGTGA. The CDR3 has 14 amino acids. Trimming took 4 bases from V and 8 from J; bases not matched to a gene: 5. Variable domain in full (rest from reference TRBV7-3 and TRBJ1-6): GAGVSQTPSNKVTEKGKYVELRCDPISGHTALYWYRQSLGQGPEFLIYFQGTGAADDSGLPNDRFFAVRPEGSVSTLKIQRTERGDSAVYLCASSYRGVDSPLHFGNGTRLTVT.

The rearrangement links TRBV28 to TRBJ2-3, with a possible D match to TRBD2 (5 bases). CDR1 is MDHEN and CDR2 is SYDVKM in the germline V gene. The CDR3 loop spans 16 amino acids. Trimming pared 2 bases from V and 5 bases from J, leaving 17 bases between. CDR3 residues: CASSLLPWTYQDTQYF. As DNA, the CDR3 is TGTGCCAGCAGTTTACTCCCTTGGACTTACCAAGATACGCAGTATTTT.

With regard to this clone: Other DNA sequences in the same sample also yield this CDR3. J is TRBJ2-6 and V is TRBV7-3, with TRBD2 as a possible D gene (6 bases). The CDR3 length is 17 residues. Germline V lookup: CDR1 SGHTA, CDR2 FQGTGA. The ends were cut back, 5 bases at V and 2 bases at J, with 16 bases in the middle. CDR3 sequence (DNA): TGTGCCAGCAGCCCCGGGACTGGGGGTGCTGGGGCCAACGTCCTGACTTTC. As protein: CASSPGTGGAGANVLTF. The whole variable domain, remainder taken from reference TRBV7-3 and TRBJ2-6, is GAGVSQTPSNKVTEKGKYVELRCDPISGHTALYWYRQSLGQGPEFLIYFQGTGAADDSGLPNDRFFAVRPEGSVSTLKIQRTERGDSAVYLCASSPGTGGAGANVLTFGAGSRLTVL.

The rearrangement links TRBV29-1 to TRBJ2-3; 10 bases agree with TRBD2. The CDR3 runs to 15 residues. The germline gives CDR1 SQVTM, CDR2 ANQGSEA. V lost 6 bases and J lost 2; bases outside the gene matches: 8. CDR3 loop: CSVQRGTSDTDTQYF. CDR3 DNA sequence: TGCAGCGTCCAAAGGGGGACTAGCGACACAGATACGCAGTATTTT.

The chain employs TRBV10-3 and TRBJ2-2, with 11 bases matching TRBD2. With V trimmed by 5 bases and J by 8 bases, 13 bases remained unmatched. From germline, CDR1 is ENHRY and CDR2 SYGVKD. The length of the CDR3 is 17 residues. The CDR3, as DNA: TGTGCCATCAGTCAAGATTATAGCGGGAGGGCCGGAGGGGAGCTGTTTTTT. Protein sequence: CAISQDYSGRAGGELFF.

In this sample, this clone turned up a few times. This sequence joins TRBV5-4 and TRBJ1-1, with D maybe TRBD1 (5 bases). V was pared by 4 bases and J by 1 base, with 14 bases between. The germline CDR1 and CDR2 sequences are SGHNT and YYREEE (reference sequence). The CDR3 consists of 15 residues. The CDR3 reads CASSQEQVSNTEAFF. CDR3 bases: TGTGCCAGCAGCCAGGAACAGGTATCGAACACTGAAGCTTTCTTT.

The rearrangement joins TRBV15 to TRBJ2-7, with 7 bases lining up with TRBD1. The CDR3 loop spans 15 amino acids. With V trimmed by 0 bases and J by 4 bases, 6 bases remained unmatched. The germline V gene encodes CDR1 LNHNV and CDR2 YYDKDF (reference sequence). The CDR3 sequence is CATSREPGQYYEQYF. The CDR3 DNA is TGTGCCACCAGCAGAGAACCGGGACAGTATTACGAGCAGTACTTC.

The CDR3 nucleotides read TGTGCCAGCAGTTCCCCACAGGGGGCAGGCACTGAAGCTTTCTTT. Amino acids: CASSSPQGAGTEAFF. The J gene is TRBJ1-1, the V gene TRBV6-5; 9 bases align to TRBD1. CDR3 size: 15 residues. The germline V gene encodes CDR1 MNHEY and CDR2 SVGAGI. V shed 4 bases, J shed 4 bases, and the junction held 7 bases outside the gene matches.

The J gene is TRBJ1-2, the V gene TRBV4-3, with D tentatively TRBD1 (6 bases). There are 14 residues in the CDR3. Germline V gives CDR1 LGHNA, CDR2 YSLEER. V lost 4 bases and J lost 5, with 14 bases in between. CDR3 coding DNA: TGCGCCAGCAGCCCCGGGACAAACGTTTATGGCTACACCTTC. Its translation: CASSPGTNVYGYTF.

This chain connects TRBV6-1 to TRBJ1-1, with D perhaps TRBD1 (5 bases). This CDR3 is built from 14 residues. Germline V gene sequence: CDR1 MNHNS, CDR2 SASEGT. V lost 3 bases and J 3 bases, leaving 11 bases between the germline ends. The CDR3 DNA reads as TGTGCCAGCAGTGACACGACAGCTGACACTGAAGCTTTCTTT. Its translation: CASSDTTADTEAFF.

With regard to this clone: The sample has other DNA sequences that encode this CDR3 too. The V gene is TRBV19, the J gene TRBJ1-5, with 7 bases that match TRBD1. V lost 6 bases to trimming and J lost 2 bases; unmatched junction nucleotides: 4. The germline V gene encodes CDR1 LNHDA and CDR2 SQIVND (reference sequence). This CDR3 is built from 14 residues. The CDR3 loop is CASRTTGGNQPQHF. CDR3 sequence (DNA): TGTGCCAGTAGGACCACAGGGGGCAATCAGCCCCAGCATTTT.

CDR3 protein: CASSPRQGAVGELFF. For the CDR3, the DNA is TGTGCCAGCAGCCCGAGACAGGGGGCCGTCGGGGAGCTGTTTTTT. V and J are TRBV9 and TRBJ2-2; 10 bases agree with TRBD1. The V segment lost 4 bases and the J segment 7 bases; nucleotides outside the gene matches: 7. Germline-derived CDR1 and CDR2 are SGDLS and YYNGEE. This CDR3 region has 15 residues.

The chain joins TRBV7-2 to TRBJ1-6; 11 nucleotides align to TRBD1. Germline lookup yields CDR1 SGHTA and CDR2 FQGNSA. CDR3 length equals 17 residues. J was trimmed by 5 bases and V by 3 bases; bases with no gene match: 6. The DNA of the CDR3 is TGTGCCAGCAGCTTCATGGACAGGGGGCTGAATAATTCACCCCTCCACTTT. Protein product: CASSFMDRGLNNSPLHF. The complete variable domain, with remaining parts taken from reference TRBV7-2 and TRBJ1-6, reads GAGVSQSPSNKVTEKGKDVELRCDPISGHTALYWYRQSLGQGLEFLIYFQGNSAPDKSGLPSDRFSAERTGGSVSTLTIQRTQQEDSAVYLCASSFMDRGLNNSPLHFGNGTRLTVT.

This clone was detected a few times. The chain recombines TRBV9 with TRBJ2-7, with 7 positions matching TRBD2. The CDR3 has 15 amino acids. Trimming removed 4 bases from V and 2 bases from J; junction bases left unmatched: 9. Germline V lookup: CDR1 SGDLS, CDR2 YYNGEE. CDR3 DNA: TGTGCCAGCAGCCCCTTGTGGGAGGGCCCCTACGAGCAGTACTTC. This translates into CASSPLWEGPYEQYF.

The chain carries TRBV28 and TRBJ1-4, with a possible D match to TRBD1 (5 bases). This CDR3 has 15 residues. With 2 bases removed from V and 5 bases from J, the gap between germline ends came to 12 bases. Germline CDR1 MDHEN, CDR2 SYDVKM. The chain's CDR3 is CASSLVAPGNEKLFF. The CDR3 DNA reads TGTGCCAGCAGTTTAGTGGCCCCAGGGAATGAAAAACTGTTTTTT.

This chain uses TRBV6-2 or TRBV6-3 with TRBJ1-1, with D possibly TRBD1 on 6 matching bases. CDR1 is MNHEY, CDR2 SVGEGT, per germline. CDR3 length: 14 residues. Trimming stripped 2 bases from V and 3 bases from J, with 10 bases between. Written as DNA, the CDR3 is TGTGCCAGCAGTTACAGGGACACATACACTGAAGCTTTCTTT. This encodes CASSYRDTYTEAFF.

This clone was seen just once. The chain recombines TRBV19 with TRBJ2-5, with D possibly matching TRBD1 (7 bases). Germline values: CDR1 LNHDA, CDR2 SQIVND (reference sequence). Trimming left V 5 bases short and J 5 bases short, with 18 bases between. CDR3 size: 15 residues. The DNA for the CDR3 is TGTGCCAGTAGTGTGCGCGGGCAGGGGGGCGAGACCCAGTACTTC. Its translation: CASSVRGQGGETQYF. Based on the CDR3 plus reference TRBV19 and TRBJ2-5, the full variable domain is DGGITQSPKYLFRKEGQNVTLSCEQNLNHDAMYWYRQDPGQGLRLIYYSQIVNDFQKGDIAEGYSVSREKKESFPLTVTSAQKNPTAFYLCASSVRGQGGETQYFGPGTRLLVL.

Only one count was recorded for this clone. V is TRBV7-9 and J is TRBJ1-3, with D perhaps TRBD1 (6 bases). CDR1 is SEHNR, CDR2 FQNEAQ, per germline (reference sequence). Trimming stripped 4 bases from V and 2 bases from J, with 9 bases between. This CDR3 is 14 amino acids long. The CDR3 is CASSWTVAGNTIYF. The CDR3 DNA is TGTGCCAGCAGCTGGACAGTAGCTGGAAACACCATATATTTT. Together with reference TRBV7-9 and TRBJ1-3, the CDR3 gives the full variable domain: DTGVSQNPRHKITKRGQNVTFRCDPISEHNRLYWYRQTLGQGPEFLTYFQNEAQLEKSRLLSDRFSAERPKGSFSTLEIQRTEQGDSAMYLCASSWTVAGNTIYFGEGSWLTVV.

The chain is built from TRBV28 and TRBJ2-7, with D uncertain. Trimming took off 9 bases at V and 2 bases at J, with 8 bases between the two ends. The V gene's germline CDR1 is MDHEN and CDR2 SYDVKM. The CDR3 contains 11 residues. CDR3 loop: CASRDTYEQYF. The CDR3 nucleotides read TGTGCCAGTAGAGACACCTACGAGCAGTACTTC. The full variable domain, completed using reference TRBV28 and TRBJ2-7, is DVKVTQSSRYLVKRTGEKVFLECVQDMDHENMFWYRQDPGLGLRLIYFSYDVKMKEKGDIPEGYSVSREKKERFSLILESASTNQTSMYLCASRDTYEQYFGPGTRLTVT.

This clone was seen more than once but under ten times. The V gene is TRBV6-5, the J gene TRBJ1-3, with a possible D match to TRBD1 (5 bases). Germline V gene sequence: CDR1 MNHEY, CDR2 SVGAGI. Trimming cost V 5 bases and J 4 bases, with 9 bases left between them. The CDR3 consists of 13 residues. CDR3 region: CASSRQPGNTIYF. The CDR3 region has the DNA TGTGCCAGCAGTCGACAGCCGGGAAACACCATATATTTT.